This T cell receptor (beta chain) was profiled in a study of T cell repertoires in cytomegalovirus infection. The CDR3 has 16 amino acids. With V trimmed by 3 bases and J by 4 bases, 4 bases remained unmatched. CDR1 and CDR2 from the germline V gene are KGHDR and SFDVKD. This clonotype was detected a few times. The antigen is undetermined. TCRdb re-called the reads through MiXCR, storing one row per CDR3 protein. This table has about 900,000 distinct CDR3 sequences, around a third appearing once. The TCR originated in a human donor in good health (CMV status not recorded). Some clones in this sample may be carry-over from other donors' samples. The V gene is TRBV24-1, the J gene TRBJ2-1, with 11 bases that match TRBD2. The material sequenced was cultured CD8+ T cells from PBMCs, taken from culture after CMV antigen stimulation. The CDR3 region is CATSDLTSGAYNEQFF. The CDR3 nucleotides are TGTGCCACCAGTGATCTGACTAGCGGGGCTTACAATGAGCAGTTCTTC.